The clone carrying this T cell receptor (beta chain) was recorded a few times. No antigen is known for it. The data stem from a study of response to subunit inactivated influenza vaccine. General study findings and limits: It was suggested by the authors that few new T cells are recruited by each seasonal influenza vaccination.

TCRdb reanalysed the RT-PCR reads using MiXCR and keeps one entry per CDR3 protein. Of about 500,000 distinct CDR3 sequences listed, 16% are singletons. V dropped 3 bases and J dropped 0; count of bases not matched to a gene: 1. The V gene's germline CDR1 is DFQATT and CDR2 SNEGSKA (reference sequence). This CDR3 comprises 14 residues. The genes are TRBV20-1 and TRBJ2-1; 8 bases line up with TRBD2. The sequencing used CD4+ T cells sorted from PBMCs, collected less than 30 months after vaccination. The clonotype was recovered from a man in his fifties or sixties who received an inactivated influenza vaccine. The CDR3 reads CSASGRGSYNEQFF. Here the CDR3 DNA reads TGCAGTGCTAGCGGGAGGGGCTCCTACAATGAGCAGTTCTTC.